Only a few counts were recorded for the clone carrying this T cell receptor beta chain. At least 7 million PBMCs were isolated per sample. The data derive from a study of blood T cells in healthy people across ages. A sample-barcoded 5' primer and a J-beta primer mix were used in a second PCR of roughly 7 to 11 cycles. The template-switch adaptor, which had 12 random nucleotides, put a tag on each cDNA molecule. A single record per CDR3 protein comes from TCRdb applying MiXCR to the 5' RACE reads. Here the sample spans hundreds of thousands of distinct CDR3 sequences, more than 45% being singletons. The germline V and J ends were trimmed by 5 bases and 2 bases, with 9 bases remaining between them. The CDR3 is 13 residues long.

The source material was blood. The chain has TRBV12-3 or TRBV12-4 and TRBJ1-2; tentatively, D is TRBD1 (5 bases). The receptor was isolated from a woman of 80 years or more in good health. In nucleotides, the CDR3 is TGTGCCAGCAGTCAAGGGGAGAACTATGGCTACACCTTC. The encoded protein is CASSQGENYGYTF.